The rows below give T cell receptor beta chains drawn from one sample of a study of T-cell memory formation after mild COVID-19. Via MiXCR, TCRdb re-called the 5' RACE reads, giving one row per CDR3 protein. The sample includes 100,000 to 130,000 distinct CDR3 sequences, roughly 14% seen only once; the top ten take about 39%. The sequencing input was PBMCs or a T cell subset sorted from them (not recorded which). These receptors originate from a man between 18 and 35 years old who had mild COVID-19 (a few samples of this study predate the infection). Cell type and time point are not known. The CDR3 runs from the conserved cysteine through the conserved F or W. D genes are given only for firm matches. Size is stated for part of the rows, as once, few or many counts, or as a class when the clone is expanded.

d_call | clone_size | cdr3_length | j_call | v_call | cdr3_nt | cdr3_aa
. | few | 14 | TRBJ1-1 | TRBV6-2/TRBV6-3 | TGTGCCAGCAGTTACTGGGACACAAACACTGAAGCTTTCTTT | CASSYWDTNTEAFF
TRBD2 | . | 15 | TRBJ2-1 | TRBV12-3/TRBV12-4 | TGTGCCAGCAGTTTAGGGGCCATCGGGGGGAATGAGCAGTTCTTC | CASSLGAIGGNEQFF
. | few | 16 | TRBJ2-3 | TRBV9 | TGTGCCAGCAGCGGACGAGAGGGGGGGAGCACAGATACGCAGTATTTT | CASSGREGGSTDTQYF
TRBD2 | . | 16 | TRBJ2-1 | TRBV24-1 | TGTGCCACCAGTGATTTGTGGCGGGGGGATCGGAATGAGCAGTTCTTC | CATSDLWRGDRNEQFF
. | few | 15 | TRBJ2-7 | TRBV4-3 | TGCGCCAGCAGCCAAGGGGTAGGGTACACCTACGAGCAGTACTTC | CASSQGVGYTYEQYF
. | many | 13 | TRBJ2-1 | TRBV6-6 | TGTGCCAGCAGTATCCGGGCCCCCGGGGAGCAGTTCTTC | CASSIRAPGEQFF
. | few | 15 | TRBJ1-5 | TRBV7-8 | TGTGCCAGCAGCTTAGCCCCTGGCCAGAATCAGCCCCAGCATTTT | CASSLAPGQNQPQHF
TRBD2 | many | 14 | TRBJ2-1 | TRBV5-1 | TGCGCCAGCAGCCGGACTAGCGGTTACAATGAGCAGTTCTTC | CASSRTSGYNEQFF
TRBD2 | many | 16 | TRBJ2-3 | TRBV12-3/TRBV12-4 | TGTGCCAGCAGCAAACTAGCGGGGGACTTCACAGATACGCAGTATTTT | CASSKLAGDFTDTQYF
. | . | 11 | TRBJ2-2 | TRBV28 | TGTGCCAGCAGCCCCTGGGGGGAGCTGTTTTTT | CASSPWGELFF
. | . | 16 | TRBJ1-2 | TRBV4-3 | TGCGCCAGCAGCCAAGATCCGGGGATAAATAACTATGGCTACACCTTC | CASSQDPGINNYGYTF
TRBD1 | . | 14 | TRBJ2-7 | TRBV4-3 | TGCGCCAGCAGCCCAGGGGGCATCGACGACGAGCAGTACTTC | CASSPGGIDDEQYF
. | once | 15 | TRBJ1-2 | TRBV4-1 | TGCGCCAGCAGCCAAGAAGCCCGGACTAAGGCCGGCTACACCTTC | CASSQEARTKAGYTF
. | . | 17 | TRBJ2-1 | TRBV7-6 | TGTGCCAGCAGCCCAGTAACCGGGACGTACCAGAACAATGAGCAGTTCTTC | CASSPVTGTYQNNEQFF
. | many | 13 | TRBJ2-1 | TRBV4-1 | TGCGCCAGCAGCCAAGTGGGGAGGTGTGAGCAGTTCTTC | CASSQVGRCEQFF